The 26 T cell receptor beta chains presented below share a single source sample, sequenced in a study of T-cell memory formation after mild COVID-19. From the 5' RACE reads, TCRdb called clonotypes with MiXCR, one entry per CDR3 protein. The profile shows about 350,000 distinct CDR3 sequences, 13% to 15% of them singletons. Sequenced material: PBMCs or a T cell subset sorted from them (not recorded which). The origin of the receptors is a man aged 18 to 29 who had mild COVID-19 (a few samples of this study predate the infection). Cell type and time point are not known.

There are many counts of this clonotype. This rearrangement joins TRBV12-3 or TRBV12-4 to TRBJ2-7; the D is unclear. V was cut by 3 bases and J by 6 bases, with 6 bases left in between. The length of the CDR3 is 11 residues. This chain's CDR3 is CASSLEIEQYF. As DNA, the CDR3 is TGTGCCAGCAGTTTGGAGATCGAGCAGTACTTC.

The chain's CDR3 is CSVTTGAYEQYV. CDR3 DNA sequence: TGCAGCGTTACGACAGGGGCCTACGAGCAGTACGTC. V and J are TRBV29-1 and TRBJ2-7; the match to TRBD1 covers 8 bases. The CDR3 is made up of 12 amino acids. Trimming at V came to 5 bases and at J to 2 bases, leaving 2 bases not matched to a gene. Germline CDR1 reads SQVTM; CDR2 reads ANQGSEA.

The V gene is TRBV7-8, the J gene TRBJ2-7; 9 nucleotides agree with TRBD1. CDR3 length equals 14 residues. CDR1 is SGHVS and CDR2 is FQNEAQ in the germline V gene. V shed 1 base, J shed 6 bases, and the junction held 4 bases outside the gene matches. The CDR3 protein is CASSLVGQGREQYV. The CDR3 coding sequence is TGTGCCAGCAGCTTAGTAGGACAGGGGCGCGAGCAGTACGTC.

The rearrangement links TRBV20-1 to TRBJ2-1; the match to TRBD2 covers 8 bases. Germline values: CDR1 DFQATT, CDR2 SNEGSKA (reference sequence). CDR3 length: 16 amino acids. V dropped 6 bases and J dropped 5; count of bases not matched to a gene: 15. CDR3 residues: CSANKRLAGKNNEQFF. The CDR3 DNA reads TGCAGTGCAAACAAACGTCTAGCGGGTAAAAACAATGAGCAGTTCTTC.

The rearrangement uses TRBV12-3 or TRBV12-4 and TRBJ1-2; D not resolved. The CDR3 is 12 amino acids. Between the trimmed V and J ends, which lost 5 bases and 8 bases, there was a span of 12 bases. CDR3 bases: TGTGCCAGCAGTATGCGAATGAGCGGCTACACCTTC. Translated: CASSMRMSGYTF.

The chain couples TRBV6-1 to TRBJ1-1; D is possibly TRBD1 (6 bases). CDR1 is MNHNS, CDR2 SASEGT, per germline. V gave up 6 bases and J gave up 8 bases, with 13 bases separating them. The length of the CDR3 is 12 residues. The CDR3 reads CASRVQGREAFF. The CDR3 DNA follows: TGTGCCAGCAGAGTACAGGGACGGGAAGCTTTCTTT.

This clonotype was picked up a small number of times. The V and J genes are TRBV6-6 and TRBJ2-1; D unresolved. The CDR3 extends over 15 amino acids. V lost 9 bases and J 7 bases, leaving 22 bases between the germline ends. Germline loops: CDR1 MNHNY, CDR2 SVGAGI (reference sequence). The CDR3 is CASGGYSPRRNEQFF. The CDR3 DNA reads as TGTGCCAGTGGTGGCTATAGCCCCCGAAGGAATGAGCAGTTCTTC.

In this sample, this clonotype turned up a few times. V usage is TRBV7-2 and J usage is TRBJ1-3; D is unresolved. From germline, CDR1 is SGHTA and CDR2 FQGNSA. CDR3 size: 14 residues. V shed 4 bases and J shed 3 bases, with 10 bases lying between them. The CDR3 region is CASSSAMFGNTIYF. The DNA for the CDR3 is TGTGCCAGCAGCTCCGCTATGTTTGGAAACACCATATATTTT. Full variable domain (remainder filled in from reference TRBV7-2 and TRBJ1-3): GAGVSQSPSNKVTEKGKDVELRCDPISGHTALYWYRQSLGQGLEFLIYFQGNSAPDKSGLPSDRFSAERTGGSVSTLTIQRTQQEDSAVYLCASSSAMFGNTIYFGEGSWLTVV.

In its sample, this clonotype was seen a few times. The chain combines TRBV18 with TRBJ1-4, with D perhaps matching TRBD1 (6 bases). V shed 1 base and J shed 8 bases, with 14 bases lying between them. The CDR3 is 15 amino acids. Germline V gene lookup returns CDR1 KGHSH and CDR2 LQKENI. The CDR3 region has the DNA TGTGCCAGCTCACCACTTTCTGAGGGGGGAGAAAAACTGTTTTTT. Translating gives CASSPLSEGGEKLFF.

The J gene is TRBJ1-3, the V gene TRBV7-2; perhaps TRBD1 as D (5 bases). Deletions cut 5 bases from V and 0 bases from J, with 14 bases between. CDR1 and CDR2 from the germline V gene are SGHTA and FQGNSA. This CDR3 is 16 amino acids long. In nucleotides, the CDR3 is TGTGCCAGCAGCCCCAGGGCGGGGAACTCTGGAAACACCATATATTTT. This encodes CASSPRAGNSGNTIYF.

The sample holds a few counts of this clonotype. The CDR3, as DNA: TGTGCCAGCAGCTTAACCAGCTATGGCTACACCTTC. This translates into CASSLTSYGYTF. V usage is TRBV11-2 and J usage is TRBJ1-2; D is unresolved. The V end was cut by 2 bases, the J end by 4 bases, with 5 bases between. Germline V gene data show CDR1 as SGHAT and CDR2 as FQNNGV. CDR3 length: 12 residues.

This clonotype was observed many times. The chain has TRBV5-1 and TRBJ2-1; D is possibly TRBD2 (5 bases). V lost 4 bases and J 3 bases, leaving 17 bases between the germline ends. The CDR3 covers 16 residues. Germline values: CDR1 SGHRS, CDR2 YFSETQ. In DNA form, the CDR3 reads TGCGCCAGCAGCCCCGGTCCCCGAGGGTTCTACAATGAGCAGTTCTTC. Translating it yields CASSPGPRGFYNEQFF. Complete variable domain (other parts from reference TRBV5-1 and TRBJ2-1): KAGVTQTPRYLIKTRGQQVTLSCSPISGHRSVSWYQQTPGQGLQFLFEYFSETQRNKGNFPGRFSGRQFSNSRSEMNVSTLELGDSALYLCASSPGPRGFYNEQFFGPGTRLTVL.

This clonotype turned up a few times. The rearrangement joins TRBV4-3 to TRBJ2-4; TRBD2 is a possible D gene (6 bases). Trimming removed 0 bases from V and 3 bases from J, with 12 bases in between. This CDR3 region has 16 residues. The germline gives CDR1 LGHNA, CDR2 YSLEER. CDR3 nucleotide sequence: TGCGCCAGCAGCCAAGAACCCTTCGGGAGCAAAAACATTCAGTACTTC. It encodes CASSQEPFGSKNIQYF.

The V gene is TRBV7-9, the J gene TRBJ2-3; D ambiguous. Trimming removed 4 bases at V and 5 bases at J, with 7 bases between. The germline gives CDR1 SEHNR, CDR2 FQNEAQ (reference sequence). CDR3 length: 12 amino acids. The CDR3 coding sequence is TGTGCCAGCAGCTATGGGGAAGATACGCAGTATTTT. Protein: CASSYGEDTQYF.

This clonotype was picked up a small number of times. The CDR3 region is CASARQGGTDTQYF. Written as DNA, the CDR3 is TGTGCTAGTGCCCGACAGGGTGGGACAGATACGCAGTATTTT. The chain joins TRBV12-5 to TRBJ2-3; 7 bases are a match to TRBD1. Looked up from germline, CDR1 is LGHNT and CDR2 is FRNRAP. J was trimmed by 3 bases and V by 7 bases; bases with no gene match: 7. The CDR3 runs to 14 residues.

This sequence joins TRBV29-1 and TRBJ2-3; TRBD1 matches 9 bases. This CDR3 is built from 14 residues. Per the germline V gene, CDR1 is SQVTM and CDR2 is ANQGSEA. V dropped 6 bases and J dropped 0; count of bases not matched to a gene: 4. CDR3 in DNA: TGCAGCGTAACAGGGGGCGGGAGCACAGATACGCAGTATTTT. It codes for CSVTGGGSTDTQYF.

This clonotype was recorded a few times. V gene TRBV27 combines with J gene TRBJ1-6, with D unresolved. Trimming took 5 bases from V and 0 from J, leaving 14 bases between them. CDR3 length: 17 amino acids. From germline, CDR1 is MNHEY and CDR2 SMNVEV (reference sequence). The CDR3 sequence: CASSPRSQRSYNSPLHF. DNA of the CDR3: TGTGCCAGCAGTCCACGCAGTCAGCGCTCCTATAATTCACCCCTCCACTTT.

V and J are TRBV18 and TRBJ2-5; TRBD1 agrees at 8 bases. After removal of 1 base from V and 5 bases from J, the junction contained 6 bases not matched to a gene. This CDR3 is built from 15 residues. Germline-derived CDR1 and CDR2 are KGHSH and LQKENI. Here the CDR3 DNA reads TGTGCCAGCTCACCACTCGACAGGGGTCGGGAGACCCAGTACTTC. This encodes CASSPLDRGRETQYF.

The chain combines TRBV7-6 with TRBJ2-2; D is unresolved. The CDR3 totals 12 residues. With 5 bases removed from V and 8 bases from J, the gap between germline ends came to 9 bases. Germline CDR1 reads SGHVS; CDR2 reads FNYEAQ. DNA of the CDR3: TGTGCCAGCAGCGACGAATCGGGGGAGCTGTTTTTT. Amino acids: CASSDESGELFF.

This clonotype has just a few counts. This rearrangement joins TRBV7-9 to TRBJ1-2; 8 positions agree with TRBD1. Germline values: CDR1 SEHNR, CDR2 FQNEAQ (reference sequence). Losses at the gene ends were 1 base for V and 4 bases for J; bases not matched to a gene: 8. There are 16 residues in the CDR3. CDR3 DNA sequence: TGTGCCAGCAGCTTAGAGGAGACAGGGGAAGCCTATGGCTACACCTTC. Amino acids: CASSLEETGEAYGYTF.

This clonotype appeared a few times. This chain uses TRBV5-5 with TRBJ1-6, with 7 bases identical to TRBD1. Losses at the gene ends were 4 bases for V and 14 bases for J; bases not matched to a gene: 6. Germline V CDR1 and CDR2: SGHKS, YYEKEE (reference sequence). The CDR3 contains 12 residues. CDR3 in amino acids: CASSPEQGSLHF. In DNA, the CDR3 is TGTGCCAGCAGCCCAGAACAGGGGTCCCTCCACTTT.

The chain carries TRBV6-1 and TRBJ2-3; TRBD2 aligns across 11 bases. The CDR3 has 15 residues. The germline V gene encodes CDR1 MNHNS and CDR2 SASEGT. V gave up 6 bases and J gave up 7 bases; unmatched junction bases: 9. The CDR3 spells CASSALAGGQYTQYF. The CDR3 DNA sequence: TGTGCCAGCAGCGCTCTAGCGGGGGGACAATATACGCAGTATTTT.

The chain has TRBV9 and TRBJ2-1; 10 nucleotides line up with TRBD2. V was pared by 2 bases and J by 5 bases, with 4 bases of the junction left unmatched. The length of the CDR3 is 15 residues. Germline V gives CDR1 SGDLS, CDR2 YYNGEE. CDR3 bases: TGTGCCAGCAGCGTGAGCGGGGGGGTTAACAATGAGCAGTTCTTC. The encoded protein is CASSVSGGVNNEQFF.

This clonotype was picked up a small number of times. The chain is built from TRBV12-3 or TRBV12-4 and TRBJ2-2; TRBD2 matches at 8 bases. The CDR3 is made up of 17 amino acids. V shed 7 bases and J 2 bases; nucleotides not matched to a gene: 12. The CDR3, as DNA: TGTGCCAGCACCCGGCTCGGGGGGGGAGTAAACACCGGGGAGCTGTTTTTT. Translating it yields CASTRLGGGVNTGELFF.

This clonotype was detected ten times or more. The chain has TRBV6-1 and TRBJ2-1; 11 nucleotides match TRBD2. Germline V CDR1 and CDR2: MNHNS, SASEGT. V lost 3 bases to trimming and J lost 6 bases; unmatched junction nucleotides: 1. The CDR3 has 14 residues. CDR3 sequence reads: CASSDSGGANEQFF. CDR3 DNA sequence: TGTGCCAGCAGTGATAGCGGGGGGGCCAATGAGCAGTTCTTC.

This clonotype turned up a few times. The chain couples TRBV10-1 to TRBJ2-2; D remains ambiguous. The CDR3 runs to 13 residues. V lost 4 bases, J lost 4 bases, and 7 bases lay in between. CDR1 and CDR2 from the germline V gene are WNHNN and SYGVQD (reference sequence). The CDR3 region is CASSGLITGELFF. DNA of the CDR3: TGCGCCAGCAGTGGCCTGATCACCGGGGAGCTGTTTTTT.